Following are 25 T cell receptor beta chains from one sample sequenced in a study of CD8 T cells in Susac syndrome. After extraction with the RNeasy kit, about 0.45 to 1 ug of the RNA was reverse transcribed using random hexamers. One entry per CDR3 protein, called by TCRdb with MiXCR from the immunoSEQ multiplex PCR reads. In the table there are some 200,000 distinct CDR3 sequences, approximately 95% of which are singletons. Sequenced material: CD4+ T cells from PBMCs. These receptors were obtained from a human donor with Susac syndrome.

This rearrangement joins TRBV30 to TRBJ2-7; a weak D match, TRBD1 (5 bases). The germline V gene encodes CDR1 GTSNPN and CDR2 SVGIG (reference sequence). The V gene lost 2 bases and the J gene lost 3 bases, with 14 bases spanning the gap. This CDR3 is 14 amino acids long. The CDR3 loop reads CAWSTLRGLYEQYF. The CDR3 region has the DNA TGTGCCTGGAGTACCCTAAGGGGTCTCTACGAGCAGTACTTC. Supplemented by reference TRBV30 and TRBJ2-7, the full variable domain reads SQTIHQWPATLVQPVGSPLSLECTVEGTSNPNLYWYRQAAGRGLQLLFYSVGIGQISSEVPQNLSASRPQDRQFILSSKKLLLSDSGFYLCAWSTLRGLYEQYFGPGTRLTVT.

V is TRBV30 and J is TRBJ2-3, with D unclear. Germline assignment: CDR1 GTSNPN and CDR2 SVGIG (reference sequence). Trimming took 1 base from V and 3 from J, leaving 11 bases between them. This CDR3 spans 14 amino acids. This CDR3 reads CAWSDGYRTDTQYF. The CDR3 DNA sequence: TGTGCCTGGAGTGATGGTTATCGGACAGATACGCAGTATTTT.

V usage is TRBV6-4 and J usage is TRBJ1-2; 9 bases align to TRBD1. Looked up from germline, CDR1 is MRHNA and CDR2 is SNTAGT. CDR3 length: 14 residues. V lost 5 bases, J lost 8 bases, and 9 bases stayed unmatched. This chain's CDR3 is CASSSGTGRLGYTF. The CDR3 DNA is TGTGCCAGCAGTTCCGGGACAGGGCGCCTCGGCTACACCTTC.

J is TRBJ2-3 and V is TRBV20-1; TRBD2 matches 12 bases. The CDR3 length is 15 residues. With V trimmed by 5 bases and J by 6 bases, 9 bases remained unmatched. CDR1 is DFQATT, CDR2 SNEGSKA, per germline (reference sequence). CDR3 nucleotide sequence: TGCAGTGCTCAGTCTAGCGGGGGGGCCTTTGATACGCAGTATTTT. This encodes CSAQSSGGAFDTQYF.

The V call is TRBV5-1, the J call TRBJ1-5; 7 bases fit TRBD1. The germline gives CDR1 SGHRS, CDR2 YFSETQ. Germline trimming cut 4 bases from V and 0 bases from J; bases unmatched to any gene: 4. The CDR3 totals 15 residues. For the CDR3, the DNA is TGCGCCAGCAGCCCCGGGACAGATAGCAATCAGCCCCAGCATTTT. This translates into CASSPGTDSNQPQHF.

In this sample, this clonotype turned up once. The genes are TRBV6-6 and TRBJ2-7, with D possibly being TRBD1 (6 bases). Germline V gives CDR1 MNHNY, CDR2 SVGAGI (reference sequence). The CDR3 totals 13 residues. V lost 2 bases and J lost 5, with 10 bases in between. CDR3 DNA: TGTGCCAGCAGTTACGTCAGGGGAAACGAGCAGTACTTC. This encodes CASSYVRGNEQYF.

The chain carries TRBV20-1 and TRBJ2-7; D possibly corresponds to TRBD2 (6 bases). V was clipped by 6 bases and J by 5 bases, with 11 bases between them. Looked up from germline, CDR1 is DFQATT and CDR2 is SNEGSKA (reference sequence). The CDR3 is 11 residues long. The CDR3 nucleotides read TGCAGTGCGCGGGATAACCACGAGCAGTACTTC. Translation gives CSARDNHEQYF.

This clonotype has a handful of counts. The V call is TRBV27, the J call TRBJ2-3; D may be TRBD2 (5 bases). Trimming left V 2 bases short and J 6 bases short, with 9 bases between. The CDR3 is 13 amino acids. Germline V CDR1 and CDR2: MNHEY, SMNVEV (reference sequence). The CDR3: CASSLSGSDTQYF. DNA of the CDR3: TGTGCCAGCAGTTTAAGCGGTTCGGATACGCAGTATTTT.

This rearrangement joins TRBV20-1 to TRBJ2-4, with D maybe TRBD1 (5 bases). Per germline, CDR1 DFQATT and CDR2 SNEGSKA (reference sequence). This CDR3 contains 15 residues. With 0 bases removed from V and 3 bases from J, the gap between germline ends came to 12 bases. The CDR3, as DNA: TGCAGTGCTAGAGATGCAGGGTGGGACAAAAACATTCAGTACTTC. Its translation is CSARDAGWDKNIQYF.

The chain joins TRBV20-1 to TRBJ1-6, with D unresolved. This CDR3 comprises 16 residues. The germline V and J ends were trimmed by 3 bases and 6 bases, with 18 bases remaining between them. Germline assignment: CDR1 DFQATT and CDR2 SNEGSKA (reference sequence). The CDR3 region has the DNA TGCAGTGCTAGTTTGGGAATCTCCGCGCGTAATTCACCCCTCCACTTT. Translation: CSASLGISARNSPLHF.

The V gene is TRBV25-1, the J gene TRBJ2-3; D unresolved. Germline CDR1 MGHDK, CDR2 SYGVNS. Trimming left V 6 bases short and J 6 bases short, with 13 bases between. This CDR3 has 13 residues. The CDR3 protein is CASRITLLDTQYF. CDR3 bases: TGTGCCAGCAGGATAACCCTCTTGGATACGCAGTATTTT.

V and J are TRBV20-1 and TRBJ1-4; 10 bases fit TRBD1. The junction had 9 bases not matched to a gene; V was cut back by 4 bases and J by 7 bases. CDR1 is DFQATT and CDR2 is SNEGSKA in the germline V gene (reference sequence). The CDR3 totals 15 residues. The CDR3 nucleotides are TGCAGTGCTAAAGAGCTCCGGGACAGGGGTGAAAAACTGTTTTTT. Its protein product is CSAKELRDRGEKLFF.

The chain has TRBV15 and TRBJ1-2, with D possibly being TRBD1 (5 bases). This CDR3 has 15 residues. V was shortened by 0 bases and J by 8 bases, with 16 bases between the two germline ends. From germline, CDR1 is LNHNV and CDR2 YYDKDF (reference sequence). The CDR3 DNA reads as TGTGCCACCAGCAGAGAAGGGACGGGGATATCAGGCTACACCTTC. It encodes CATSREGTGISGYTF.

This sequence joins TRBV7-3 and TRBJ2-3, with D perhaps being TRBD1 or TRBD2 (5 bases each). Germline values: CDR1 SGHTA, CDR2 FQGTGA. The V and J ends lost 5 bases and 1 base respectively, with 16 bases between them. The CDR3 is 16 residues long. The CDR3 sequence is CASSVGDPAGTDTQYF. For the CDR3, the DNA is TGTGCCAGCAGCGTCGGGGACCCTGCCGGCACAGATACGCAGTATTTT.

The CDR3 nucleotides are TGCGCCAGCAGCTTGGGGGGGGGTTCGGGCAATCAGCCCCAGCATTTT. As protein: CASSLGGGSGNQPQHF. The chain carries TRBV5-1 and TRBJ1-5, with D possibly TRBD1 on 5 matching bases. The CDR3 runs 16 residues. Germline CDR1 SGHRS, CDR2 YFSETQ. The germline V and J ends were trimmed by 0 bases and 2 bases, with 12 bases remaining between them.

J is TRBJ1-2 and V is TRBV12-3 or TRBV12-4; 10 nucleotides agree with TRBD1. V dropped 5 bases and J dropped 6; count of bases not matched to a gene: 3. The CDR3 consists of 13 residues. CDR3 nucleotide sequence: TGTGCCAGCAGTCGACAGGGGGCGGATGGCTACACCTTC. Translation: CASSRQGADGYTF.

The J gene is TRBJ1-5, the V gene TRBV30; unclear D gene. CDR3 size: 15 residues. Germline CDR1 reads GTSNPN; CDR2 reads SVGIG (reference sequence). Trimming took 0 bases from V and 6 from J, leaving 15 bases between them. This CDR3 is CAWSVNSGGGQPQHF. In DNA form, the CDR3 reads TGTGCCTGGAGTGTAAATTCAGGAGGAGGTCAGCCCCAGCATTTT.

The chain carries TRBV30 and TRBJ1-3; D is unclear. Trimming took off 4 bases at V and 4 bases at J, with 11 bases between the two ends. The germline V gene has CDR1 GTSNPN and CDR2 SVGIG (reference sequence). CDR3 length equals 13 residues. DNA of the CDR3: TGTGCCTGGAACCCCCAAAGAGGAAACACCATATATTTT. Protein product: CAWNPQRGNTIYF.

The chain combines TRBV7-9 with TRBJ2-3; TRBD1 is a possible D gene (5 bases). Germline V CDR1 and CDR2: SEHNR, FQNEAQ (reference sequence). This CDR3 contains 14 residues. Trimming took 6 bases from V and 3 from J, leaving 13 bases between them. The CDR3 sequence is CASSNRRYTDTQYF. For the CDR3, the DNA is TGTGCCAGCAGTAACAGGCGTTATACAGATACGCAGTATTTT.

This clonotype was seen a single time. CDR3 sequence reads: CASSPPGEATYEQYF. The CDR3 DNA reads TGTGCCAGCAGCCCCCCTGGGGAGGCCACCTACGAGCAGTACTTC. The gene calls are TRBV5-4 and TRBJ2-7, with D maybe TRBD2 (6 bases). Looked up from germline, CDR1 is SGHNT and CDR2 is YYREEE (reference sequence). The CDR3 spans 15 residues. With 4 bases removed from V and 2 bases from J, the gap between germline ends came to 16 bases.

The chain joins TRBV6-5 to TRBJ2-4, with TRBD1 identical over 9 bases. J was trimmed by 10 bases and V by 6 bases; bases with no gene match: 10. Germline V CDR1 and CDR2: MNHEY, SVGAGI. The CDR3 covers 14 residues. The CDR3: CASSADGTGLIQYF. The CDR3 nucleotides are TGTGCCAGCAGCGCCGACGGGACAGGGTTAATTCAGTACTTC.

V is TRBV12-3 or TRBV12-4 and J is TRBJ2-3; D not resolved. The CDR3 is made up of 13 amino acids. With 6 bases removed from V and 1 base from J, the gap between germline ends came to 8 bases. The CDR3 loop is CASRRLGTDTQYF. CDR3 sequence (DNA): TGTGCCAGCAGACGACTCGGCACAGATACGCAGTATTTT.

The chain has TRBV3-1 and TRBJ1-5; possibly TRBD1 for D (6 bases). This CDR3 comprises 14 residues. Trimming removed 4 bases at V and 6 bases at J, with 13 bases between. CDR1 and CDR2 from the germline V gene are LGHDT and YNNKEL (reference sequence). The CDR3 here is CASSRARGGQPQHF. The CDR3 bases are TGTGCCAGCAGCCGAGCCAGGGGCGGTCAGCCCCAGCATTTT.

V is TRBV12-3 or TRBV12-4 and J is TRBJ1-4; D gene ambiguous. This CDR3 has 11 amino acids. The V and J ends lost 6 bases and 8 bases respectively, with 7 bases between them. Written as DNA, the CDR3 is TGTGCCAGCAGGATTGGGGAAAAACTGTTTTTT. It specifies CASRIGEKLFF.

The gene calls are TRBV19 and TRBJ2-1, with 13 bases lining up with TRBD2. The germline V gene has CDR1 LNHDA and CDR2 SQIVND (reference sequence). CDR3 length: 17 residues. V lost 6 bases, J lost 8 bases, and 13 bases stayed unmatched. The CDR3 nucleotides read TGTGCCAGTAGATCGGGACTAGCGGGAAAAAAAGGAGATGAGCAGTTCTTC. Translating it yields CASRSGLAGKKGDEQFF.